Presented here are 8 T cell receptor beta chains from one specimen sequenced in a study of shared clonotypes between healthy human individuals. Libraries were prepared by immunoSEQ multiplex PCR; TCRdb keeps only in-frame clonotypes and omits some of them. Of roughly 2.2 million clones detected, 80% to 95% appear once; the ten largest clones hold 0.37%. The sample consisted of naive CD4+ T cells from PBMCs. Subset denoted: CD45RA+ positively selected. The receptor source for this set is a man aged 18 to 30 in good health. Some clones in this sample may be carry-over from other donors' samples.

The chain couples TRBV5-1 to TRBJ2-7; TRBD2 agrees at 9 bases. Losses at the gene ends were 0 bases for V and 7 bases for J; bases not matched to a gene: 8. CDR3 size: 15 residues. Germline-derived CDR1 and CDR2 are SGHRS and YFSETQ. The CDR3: CASSLALAGAGEQYF. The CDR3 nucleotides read TGCGCCAGCAGCTTGGCCTTAGCGGGAGCGGGGGAGCAGTACTTC.

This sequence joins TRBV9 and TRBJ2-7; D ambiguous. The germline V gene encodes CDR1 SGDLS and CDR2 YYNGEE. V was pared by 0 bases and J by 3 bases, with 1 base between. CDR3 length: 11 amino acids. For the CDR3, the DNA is TGTGCCAGCAGCGTAGGCTACGAGCAGTACTTC. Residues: CASSVGYEQYF.

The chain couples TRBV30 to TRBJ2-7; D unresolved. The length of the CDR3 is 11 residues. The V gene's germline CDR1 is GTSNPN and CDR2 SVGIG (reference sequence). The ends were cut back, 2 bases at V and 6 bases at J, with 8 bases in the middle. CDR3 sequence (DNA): TGTGCCTGGAGTAGGTATTCCGAGCAGTACTTC. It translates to CAWSRYSEQYF. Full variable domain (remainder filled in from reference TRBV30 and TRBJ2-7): SQTIHQWPATLVQPVGSPLSLECTVEGTSNPNLYWYRQAAGRGLQLLFYSVGIGQISSEVPQNLSASRPQDRQFILSSKKLLLSDSGFYLCAWSRYSEQYFGPGTRLTVT.

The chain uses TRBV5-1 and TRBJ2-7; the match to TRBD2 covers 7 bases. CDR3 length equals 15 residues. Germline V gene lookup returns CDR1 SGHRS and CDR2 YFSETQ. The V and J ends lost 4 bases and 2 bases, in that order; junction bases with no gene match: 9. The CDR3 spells CASSIDLAVAYEQYF. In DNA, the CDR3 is TGCGCCAGCAGCATAGACCTAGCGGTCGCCTACGAGCAGTACTTC.

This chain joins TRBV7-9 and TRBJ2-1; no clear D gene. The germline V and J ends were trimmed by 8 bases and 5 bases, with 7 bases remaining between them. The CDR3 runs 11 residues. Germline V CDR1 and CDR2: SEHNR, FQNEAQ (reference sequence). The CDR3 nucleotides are TGTGCCAGCGGTGGAAACAATGAGCAGTTCTTC. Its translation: CASGGNNEQFF.

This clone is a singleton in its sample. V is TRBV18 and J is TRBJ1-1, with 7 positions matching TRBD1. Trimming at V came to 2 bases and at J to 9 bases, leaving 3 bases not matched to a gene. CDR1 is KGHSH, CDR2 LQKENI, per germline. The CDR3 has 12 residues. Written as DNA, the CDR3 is TGTGCCAGCTCACCAATGGGACAGCAAGCTTTCTTT. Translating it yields CASSPMGQQAFF.

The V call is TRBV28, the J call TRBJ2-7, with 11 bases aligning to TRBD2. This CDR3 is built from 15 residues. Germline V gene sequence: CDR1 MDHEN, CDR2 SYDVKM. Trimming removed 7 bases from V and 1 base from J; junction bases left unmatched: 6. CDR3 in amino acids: CASTSWTSGSYEQYF. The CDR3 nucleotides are TGTGCCAGCACCTCTTGGACTAGCGGGTCCTACGAGCAGTACTTC.

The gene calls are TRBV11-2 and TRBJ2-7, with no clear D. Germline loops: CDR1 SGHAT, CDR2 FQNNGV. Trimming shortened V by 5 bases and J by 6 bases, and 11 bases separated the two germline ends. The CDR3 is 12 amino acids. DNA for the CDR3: TGTGCCAGCAGCCCCATCGTAGGCGAGCAGTACTTC. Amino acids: CASSPIVGEQYF.